This T cell receptor (beta chain) came from a study of cytomegalovirus exposure and HLA in healthy donors. Study overall: A data release that came early held some 79 million unique TCRs from HLA-typed donors.

Study-wide points: Some V segments could not be told apart, so they were left out, TRBV6-2 and TRBV6-3 among them.

Amplification used 60 Vbeta primers and 13 Jbeta primers. Profiled with immunoSEQ multiplex PCR; TCRdb holds only in-frame clones, not every one. The sample includes fewer than 250,000 clones, around 81% of them seen just once. The germline V and J ends were trimmed by 3 bases and 7 bases, with 15 bases remaining between them. Germline-derived CDR1 and CDR2 are KGHSH and LQKENI. This CDR3 region has 15 residues. With respect to this clone: Its matching antigen is unknown.

Specimen: PBMCs. The chain couples TRBV18 to TRBJ2-2; the D gene is possibly TRBD1 (5 bases). The source is a woman aged 50 to 60 in good health and CMV-seropositive. The CDR3 coding sequence is TGTGCCAGCTCACCTTCCCATACAGGTCGCGGGGAGCTGTTTTTT. Translated: CASSPSHTGRGELFF.